These 20 T cell receptor beta chains were all obtained from the same sample, sequenced in a study of cytomegalovirus exposure and HLA in healthy donors. The study ran its PCR with 60 Vbeta and 13 Jbeta primers. Here immunoSEQ multiplex PCR was the method, and the copy in TCRdb shows in-frame clones only, minus some. This table has a few hundred thousand clones, 85% to 95% appearing once. Sequencing was performed on PBMCs. The receptors derive from a girl aged 2 to 10 in good health and CMV-seronegative.

This chain links TRBV10-2 with TRBJ2-2, with 8 nucleotides matching TRBD2. The V gene end was trimmed by 4 bases and the J gene end by 0 bases; junction bases not matched to a gene: 4. CDR3 length: 16 amino acids. The germline V gene encodes CDR1 WSHSY and CDR2 SAAADI. The CDR3 nucleotides read TGCGCCAGCAGTGGAATCGGGGGGGCGAACACCGGGGAGCTGTTTTTT. Translated: CASSGIGGANTGELFF.

The chain employs TRBV27 and TRBJ2-3; TRBD1 aligns across 7 bases. The CDR3 runs to 15 residues. V shed 2 bases, J shed 5 bases, and the junction held 7 bases outside the gene matches. The germline V gene has CDR1 MNHEY and CDR2 SMNVEV (reference sequence). The CDR3 spells CASSLISQGVDTQYF. CDR3 nucleotide sequence: TGTGCCAGCAGTTTAATCTCCCAGGGGGTAGATACGCAGTATTTT.

The chain links TRBV12-5 to TRBJ2-1; D is possibly TRBD2 (5 bases). V lost 9 bases and J lost 8, with 17 bases in between. CDR3 length: 13 residues. Germline CDR1 is LGHNT and CDR2 is FRNRAP. The CDR3 loop reads CASLEERGDEQFF. CDR3 nucleotide sequence: TGTGCTAGCCTGGAGGAGCGTGGCGATGAGCAGTTCTTC.

The V gene is TRBV6-6, the J gene TRBJ2-1; unclear D gene. This CDR3 contains 14 residues. Trimming removed 3 bases from V and 4 bases from J, with 10 bases in between. Germline-derived CDR1 and CDR2 are MNHNY and SVGAGI (reference sequence). In DNA form, the CDR3 reads TGTGCCAGCAGTTATGTGGCAGCGTACAATGAGCAGTTCTTC. Translation: CASSYVAAYNEQFF.

V is TRBV7-9 and J is TRBJ2-3, with 11 bases matching TRBD2. Losses at the gene ends were 5 bases for V and 5 bases for J; bases not matched to a gene: 6. Germline lookup yields CDR1 SEHNR and CDR2 FQNEAQ (reference sequence). This CDR3 comprises 15 residues. The DNA for the CDR3 is TGTGCCAGCAGCATCGGACTAGCGGGTAGAGATACGCAGTATTTT. It codes for CASSIGLAGRDTQYF. Full variable domain (missing parts from reference TRBV7-9 and TRBJ2-3): DTGVSQNPRHKITKRGQNVTFRCDPISEHNRLYWYRQTLGQGPEFLTYFQNEAQLEKSRLLSDRFSAERPKGSFSTLEIQRTEQGDSAMYLCASSIGLAGRDTQYFGPGTRLTVL.

CDR3 amino acids: CASSRGSGGSYEQYF. The CDR3 coding sequence is TGCGCCAGCTCCCGGGGGAGCGGGGGGTCCTACGAGCAGTACTTC. The chain links TRBV5-1 to TRBJ2-7; 9 bases fit TRBD2. This CDR3 is built from 15 residues. Germline trimming cut 7 bases from V and 1 base from J; bases unmatched to any gene: 9. CDR1 is SGHRS and CDR2 is YFSETQ in the germline V gene.

The sample holds one count of this clone. The CDR3 protein is CDAQGQGCNQPQHF. The CDR3 DNA reads as TGCGACGCCCAAGGGCAGGGGTGCAATCAGCCCCAGCATTTT. The chain recombines TRBV5-1 with TRBJ1-5, with a weak D call TRBD1 (6 bases). The CDR3 extends over 14 amino acids. The germline V gene encodes CDR1 SGHRS and CDR2 YFSETQ.

This clone appeared once. The chain employs TRBV27 and TRBJ2-3; 10 bases agree with TRBD2. Germline CDR1 is MNHEY and CDR2 is SMNVEV (reference sequence). The length of the CDR3 is 14 residues. Losses at the gene ends were 5 bases for V and 10 bases for J; bases not matched to a gene: 9. CDR3 DNA: TGTGCCAGCAGTCCTAGGACTAGCGGCAGGGCGCAGTATTTT. It specifies CASSPRTSGRAQYF.

The chain has TRBV7-2 and TRBJ2-3; TRBD2 aligns across 7 bases. The CDR3 loop spans 16 amino acids. The V and J ends lost 5 bases and 5 bases, in that order; junction bases with no gene match: 13. CDR1 is SGHTA and CDR2 is FQGNSA in the germline V gene. CDR3 sequence: CASSPPREGLGDTQYF. CDR3 bases: TGTGCCAGCAGCCCCCCCAGGGAGGGCCTGGGAGATACGCAGTATTTT. The variable domain in full, with the rest retrieved from reference TRBV7-2 and TRBJ2-3, is GAGVSQSPSNKVTEKGKDVELRCDPISGHTALYWYRQSLGQGLEFLIYFQGNSAPDKSGLPSDRFSAERTGGSVSTLTIQRTQQEDSAVYLCASSPPREGLGDTQYFGPGTRLTVL.

The chain uses TRBV28 and TRBJ2-7; a weak D match, TRBD1 (6 bases). This CDR3 region has 12 residues. V was shortened by 6 bases and J by 4 bases, with 10 bases between the two germline ends. CDR1 and CDR2 from the germline V gene are MDHEN and SYDVKM. CDR3 coding DNA: TGTGCCAGCAGACTCACAGGGTACGAGCAGTACTTC. Its translation is CASRLTGYEQYF.

The chain employs TRBV4-2 and TRBJ2-7; 10 bases line up with TRBD2. The V segment lost 0 bases and the J segment 2 bases; nucleotides outside the gene matches: 7. Germline V CDR1 and CDR2: LGHNA, YNFKEQ. The CDR3 runs to 17 residues. CDR3 amino acids: CASSQENTLAGAYEQYF. Written as DNA, the CDR3 is TGTGCCAGCAGCCAAGAAAATACGCTAGCGGGGGCCTACGAGCAGTACTTC.

CDR3 residues: CASRQGSSYEQYF. As DNA, the CDR3 is TGTGCCAGCCGCCAAGGGAGCTCCTACGAGCAGTACTTC. The chain couples TRBV5-6 to TRBJ2-7; perhaps TRBD2 as D (5 bases). Trimming stripped 7 bases from V and 0 bases from J, with 11 bases between. The CDR3 is 13 amino acids. Germline CDR1 is SGHDT and CDR2 is YYEEEE.

The V call is TRBV7-3, the J call TRBJ2-3; 7 bases line up with TRBD1. The CDR3 is 18 residues long. V trimming: 0 bases; J trimming: 0 bases; junction bases outside the gene matches: 9. Per germline, CDR1 SGHTA and CDR2 FQGTGA. As DNA, the CDR3 is TGTGCCAGCAGCTTAACGTTATTCGCAGGGGGAAGCACAGATACGCAGTATTTT. Translation: CASSLTLFAGGSTDTQYF. Full variable domain (rest looked up from reference TRBV7-3 and TRBJ2-3): GAGVSQTPSNKVTEKGKYVELRCDPISGHTALYWYRQSLGQGPEFLIYFQGTGAADDSGLPNDRFFAVRPEGSVSTLKIQRTERGDSAVYLCASSLTLFAGGSTDTQYFGPGTRLTVL.

On this clone: Germline and junction disagree at one end, which may indicate a read error. This chain uses TRBV7-9 with TRBJ1-1; 8 bases are a match to TRBD1. The CDR3 totals 12 residues. CDR1 is SEHNR, CDR2 FQNEAQ, per germline (reference sequence). The CDR3 spells CSSNGQGTEAFF. DNA of the CDR3: TGTTCCAGCAACGGACAGGGCACTGAAGCTTTCTTT.

The chain couples TRBV18 to TRBJ1-1, with D tentatively TRBD1 (5 bases). Germline CDR1 reads KGHSH; CDR2 reads LQKENI. Trimming shortened V by 3 bases and J by 3 bases, and 14 bases separated the two germline ends. The CDR3 runs 15 residues. DNA for the CDR3: TGTGCCAGCTCACCCGAAGGACACTGGTACACTGAAGCTTTCTTT. It is translated as CASSPEGHWYTEAFF.

This chain links TRBV7-9 with TRBJ2-3, with TRBD2 matching over 14 bases. From germline, CDR1 is SEHNR and CDR2 FQNEAQ (reference sequence). The CDR3 length is 15 residues. The ends lost 6 bases at V and 7 bases at J; junction bases unmatched: 6. CDR3 in DNA: TGTGCCAGCAGGGGACTAGCGGGAGATAAAAATACGCAGTATTTT. Protein sequence: CASRGLAGDKNTQYF. Combining the CDR3 with reference TRBV7-9 and TRBJ2-3 gives the whole variable domain DTGVSQNPRHKITKRGQNVTFRCDPISEHNRLYWYRQTLGQGPEFLTYFQNEAQLEKSRLLSDRFSAERPKGSFSTLEIQRTEQGDSAMYLCASRGLAGDKNTQYFGPGTRLTVL.

The rearrangement uses TRBV5-8 and TRBJ2-7, with 14 bases matching TRBD2. With 4 bases clipped from V and 4 bases from J, the junction kept 7 bases outside the gene matches. This CDR3 has 16 residues. The germline V gene has CDR1 SGHTS and CDR2 YDEGEE. CDR3 bases: TGTGCCAGCAGCCCCGGACTAGCGGGGGGCTCTTACGAGCAGTACTTC. The encoded protein is CASSPGLAGGSYEQYF.

The CDR3 DNA sequence: TGCGCCAGCAGCCAAGACCCGGGACAGGGTGCGAATCAGCCCCAGCATTTT. It specifies CASSQDPGQGANQPQHF. The V gene is TRBV4-1, the J gene TRBJ1-5, with 9 bases identical to TRBD1. After removal of 0 bases from V and 4 bases from J, the junction contained 7 bases not matched to a gene. In germline, CDR1 is MGHRA, CDR2 YSYEKL. The CDR3 is 17 residues long.

The chain recombines TRBV15 with TRBJ2-1, with D unclear. The CDR3 is 14 residues long. From germline, CDR1 is LNHNV and CDR2 YYDKDF (reference sequence). V dropped 1 base and J dropped 6 bases, with 10 bases sitting between them. This CDR3 is CATSRGLACNEQFF. CDR3 nucleotide sequence: TGTGCCACCAGCAGAGGACTGGCCTGCAATGAGCAGTTCTTC.

The V gene is TRBV2, the J gene TRBJ1-1; the match to TRBD1 covers 7 bases. CDR1 is SNHLY and CDR2 is FYNNEI in the germline V gene. The CDR3 is made up of 12 amino acids. Losses at the gene ends were 1 base for V and 7 bases for J; bases not matched to a gene: 0. The CDR3 here is CASSEGTGEAFF. Written as DNA, the CDR3 is TGTGCCAGCAGTGAAGGGACAGGTGAAGCTTTCTTT.